This TCR beta chain was sequenced for a study of blood T cell repertoires in COVID-19. One Seattle source followed patients from active infection through their disease course. Only in-frame clones appear in the TCRdb table, and some are missing; sequencing was by immunoSEQ multiplex PCR. Here the sample spans around 250,000 clones, about 90% being singletons. This CDR3 spans 13 amino acids. Trimming left V 2 bases short and J 2 bases short, with 6 bases between. Germline CDR1 is SGHNT and CDR2 is YYREEE (reference sequence). The chain couples TRBV5-4 to TRBJ2-3; no clear D gene. Sequencing was carried out using peripheral blood. This sequence originates from a woman in her 70s with COVID-19, enrolled during active disease. CDR3 nucleotide sequence: TGTGCCAGCAGCTTACTGGTCACAGATACGCAGTATTTT. Amino acids: CASSLLVTDTQYF.